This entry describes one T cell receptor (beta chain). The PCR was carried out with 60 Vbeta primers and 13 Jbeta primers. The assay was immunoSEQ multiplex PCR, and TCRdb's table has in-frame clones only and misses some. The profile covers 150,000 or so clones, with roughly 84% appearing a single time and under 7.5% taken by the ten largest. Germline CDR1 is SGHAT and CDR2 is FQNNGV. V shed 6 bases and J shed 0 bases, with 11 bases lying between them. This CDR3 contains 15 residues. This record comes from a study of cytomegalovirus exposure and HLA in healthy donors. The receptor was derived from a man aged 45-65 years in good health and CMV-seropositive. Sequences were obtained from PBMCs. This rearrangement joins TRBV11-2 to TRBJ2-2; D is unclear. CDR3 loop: CASRAIRANTGELFF. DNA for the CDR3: TGTGCCAGCAGAGCTATTAGAGCGAACACCGGGGAGCTGTTTTTT.